A selection of T cell receptor beta chains follows, all from one sample in a study of blood T cell repertoires in COVID-19. This table comes from immunoSEQ multiplex PCR, and its TCRdb copy is limited to in-frame clones, with some not included. This sample carries 85,000 to 120,000 clones, 84% of them seen once, and the ten largest clones take around 9.4%. The sample taken for sequencing was peripheral blood. The receptors shown here come from a middle-aged man with active or convalescent COVID-19. Both conserved end residues are part of each CDR3. Fields, in order: V gene, J gene, clone size, CDR3 protein. The size of a clone is reported for some rows only, either as once, few or many, or as a class for expanded clones.

TRBV6-5	TRBJ1-1	-	CASSYGGTGTTEAFF
TRBV10-2	TRBJ2-5	-	CASSAIRGGTEETQYF
TRBV3-1/TRBV3-2	TRBJ2-3	once	CASSQNGADTQYF
TRBV5-6	TRBJ1-1	-	CASRRGVTEAFF
TRBV6-6	TRBJ2-7	once	CASSNYNYEQYF
TRBV3-1/TRBV3-2	TRBJ1-3	few	CASSRSGSGNTIYF
TRBV2	TRBJ1-4	once	CASSVREGSGKLFF
TRBV2	TRBJ1-5	-	CASSESIQPQHF
TRBV9	TRBJ1-1	-	CASSSRLGNTEAFF
TRBV7-2	TRBJ2-3	-	CASSLWGGGADTQYF
TRBV19	TRBJ1-1	-	CASSIRGQGNTEAFF
TRBV5-4	TRBJ2-3	-	CASSLPSGSSDTQYF
TRBV7-9	TRBJ1-4	few	CASSPPAAATNEKLFF
TRBV5-1	TRBJ1-5	-	CASSQDSHSNQPQHF
TRBV10-3	TRBJ1-5	-	CAISEGRESNQPQHF
TRBV10-3	TRBJ2-7	-	CAISESGQGEVEQYF
TRBV19	TRBJ1-2	-	CASNSPYYGYTF